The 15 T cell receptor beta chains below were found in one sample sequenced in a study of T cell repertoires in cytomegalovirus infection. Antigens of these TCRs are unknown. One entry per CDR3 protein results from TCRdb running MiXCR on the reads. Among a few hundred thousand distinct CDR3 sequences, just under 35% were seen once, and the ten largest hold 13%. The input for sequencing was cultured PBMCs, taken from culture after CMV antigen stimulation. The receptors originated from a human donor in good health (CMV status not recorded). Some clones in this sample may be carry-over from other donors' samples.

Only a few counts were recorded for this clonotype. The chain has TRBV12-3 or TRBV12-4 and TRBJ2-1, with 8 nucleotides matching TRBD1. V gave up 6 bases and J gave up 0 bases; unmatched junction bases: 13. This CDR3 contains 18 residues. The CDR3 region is CASSLPYNRGSSYNEQFF. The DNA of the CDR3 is TGTGCCAGCAGCCTTCCGTATAACAGGGGGAGCTCCTACAATGAGCAGTTCTTC.

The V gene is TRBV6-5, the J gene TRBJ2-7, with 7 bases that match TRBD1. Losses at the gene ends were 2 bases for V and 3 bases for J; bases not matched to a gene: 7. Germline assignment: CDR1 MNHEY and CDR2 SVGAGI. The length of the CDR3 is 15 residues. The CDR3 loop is CASSYAPGQLYEQYF. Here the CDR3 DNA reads TGTGCCAGCAGTTACGCCCCGGGACAGCTCTACGAGCAGTACTTC.

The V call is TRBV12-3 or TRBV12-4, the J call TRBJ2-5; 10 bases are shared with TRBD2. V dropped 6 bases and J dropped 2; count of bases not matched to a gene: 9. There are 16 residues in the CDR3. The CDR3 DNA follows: TGTGCCAGCAGCCGGCGCAGCGGGAGGGGGCAAGAGACCCAGTACTTC. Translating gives CASSRRSGRGQETQYF.

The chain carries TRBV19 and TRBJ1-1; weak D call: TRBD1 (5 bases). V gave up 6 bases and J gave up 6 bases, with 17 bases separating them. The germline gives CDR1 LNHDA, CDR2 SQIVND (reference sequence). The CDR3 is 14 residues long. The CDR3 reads CASRPHTGRSEAFF. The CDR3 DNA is TGTGCCAGTAGGCCCCATACGGGGCGGTCTGAAGCTTTCTTT.

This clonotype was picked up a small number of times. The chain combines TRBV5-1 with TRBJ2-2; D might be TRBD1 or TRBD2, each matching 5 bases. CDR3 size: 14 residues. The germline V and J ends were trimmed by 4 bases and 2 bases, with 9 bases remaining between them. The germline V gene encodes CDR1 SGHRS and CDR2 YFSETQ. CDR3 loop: CASSRDLNTGELFF. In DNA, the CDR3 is TGCGCCAGCAGCCGGGACCTCAACACCGGGGAGCTGTTTTTT.

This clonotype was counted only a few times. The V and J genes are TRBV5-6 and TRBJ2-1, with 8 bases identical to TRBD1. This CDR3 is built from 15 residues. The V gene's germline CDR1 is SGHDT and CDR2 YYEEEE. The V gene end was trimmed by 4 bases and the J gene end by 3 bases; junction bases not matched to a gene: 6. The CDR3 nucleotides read TGTGCCAGCAGCCGCCGGGACAGGATCTACAATGAGCAGTTCTTC. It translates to CASSRRDRIYNEQFF.

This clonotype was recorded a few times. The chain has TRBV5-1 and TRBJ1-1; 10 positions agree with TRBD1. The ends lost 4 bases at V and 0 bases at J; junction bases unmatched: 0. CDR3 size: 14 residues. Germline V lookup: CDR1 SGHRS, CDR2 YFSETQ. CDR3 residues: CASSGTGVNTEAFF. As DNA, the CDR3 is TGCGCCAGCAGCGGGACAGGGGTGAACACTGAAGCTTTCTTT.

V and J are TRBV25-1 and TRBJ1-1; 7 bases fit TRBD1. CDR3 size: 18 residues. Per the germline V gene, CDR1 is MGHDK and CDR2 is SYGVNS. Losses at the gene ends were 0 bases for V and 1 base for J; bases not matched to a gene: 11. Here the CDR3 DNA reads TGTGCCAGCAGTGAATATGGTGGTCAGGGGGTCACGAACACTGAAGCTTTCTTT. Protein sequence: CASSEYGGQGVTNTEAFF.

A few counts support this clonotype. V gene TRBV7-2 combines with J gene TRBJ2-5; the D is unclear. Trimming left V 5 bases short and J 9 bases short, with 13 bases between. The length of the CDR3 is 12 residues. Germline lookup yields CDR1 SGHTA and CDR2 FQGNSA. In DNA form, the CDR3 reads TGTGCCAGCAGCCTACGACTGAGCTCCCAGTACTTC. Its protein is CASSLRLSSQYF. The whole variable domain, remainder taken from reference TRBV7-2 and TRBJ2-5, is GAGVSQSPSNKVTEKGKDVELRCDPISGHTALYWYRQSLGQGLEFLIYFQGNSAPDKSGLPSDRFSAERTGGSVSTLTIQRTQQEDSAVYLCASSLRLSSQYFGPGTRLLVL.

CDR3 sequence (DNA): TGTGCCAGCAGCTTAGAGGTATCTGGGACCCAGTACTTC. It encodes CASSLEVSGTQYF. The rearrangement joins TRBV11-2 to TRBJ2-5; D unresolved. Germline V gene data show CDR1 as SGHAT and CDR2 as FQNNGV. Trimming pared 0 bases from V and 7 bases from J, leaving 9 bases between. This CDR3 is built from 13 residues.

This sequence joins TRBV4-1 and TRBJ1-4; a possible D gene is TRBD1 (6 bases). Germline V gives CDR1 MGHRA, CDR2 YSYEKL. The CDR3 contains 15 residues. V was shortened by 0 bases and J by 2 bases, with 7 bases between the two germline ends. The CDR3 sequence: CASSQDDRTNEKLFF. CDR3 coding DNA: TGCGCCAGCAGCCAAGATGACAGGACTAATGAAAAACTGTTTTTT.

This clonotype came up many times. CDR3 in DNA: TGTGCCAGCAGCTCCTTAGCGGGGGAGGACACCGGGGAGCTGTTTTTT. This sequence encodes CASSSLAGEDTGELFF. The V and J genes are TRBV7-3 and TRBJ2-2; TRBD2 aligns across 9 bases. The junction had 6 bases not matched to a gene; V was cut back by 4 bases and J by 3 bases. Germline CDR1 reads SGHTA; CDR2 reads FQGTGA. The CDR3 length is 16 residues.

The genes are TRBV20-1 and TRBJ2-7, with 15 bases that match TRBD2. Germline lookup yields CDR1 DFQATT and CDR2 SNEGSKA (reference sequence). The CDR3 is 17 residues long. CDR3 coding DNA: TGCAGCGCGGACGGACTAGCGGGAGGGGAATGGTCCTACGAGCAGTACTTC. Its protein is CSADGLAGGEWSYEQYF.

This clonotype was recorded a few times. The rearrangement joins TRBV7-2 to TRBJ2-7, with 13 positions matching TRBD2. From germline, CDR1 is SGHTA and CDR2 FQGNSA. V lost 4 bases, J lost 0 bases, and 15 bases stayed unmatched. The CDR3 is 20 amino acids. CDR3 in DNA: TGTGCCAGCAGCTCCCCGACCGGGACTAGCGGGGCCCGGAGCTCCTACGAGCAGTACTTC. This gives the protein CASSSPTGTSGARSSYEQYF.

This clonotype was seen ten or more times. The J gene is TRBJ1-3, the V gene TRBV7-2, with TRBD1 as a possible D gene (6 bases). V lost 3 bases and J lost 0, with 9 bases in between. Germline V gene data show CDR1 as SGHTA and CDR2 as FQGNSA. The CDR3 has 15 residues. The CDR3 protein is CASSFRGTSGNTIYF. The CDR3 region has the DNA TGTGCCAGCAGCTTCAGGGGAACCTCTGGAAACACCATATATTTT.